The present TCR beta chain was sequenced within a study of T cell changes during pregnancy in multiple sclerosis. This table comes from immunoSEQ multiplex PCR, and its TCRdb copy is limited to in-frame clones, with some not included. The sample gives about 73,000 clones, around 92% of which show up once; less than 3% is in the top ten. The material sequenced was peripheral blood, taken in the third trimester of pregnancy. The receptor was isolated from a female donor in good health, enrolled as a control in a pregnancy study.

The CDR3 nucleotides are TGTGCCAGCAGCCTCGGACAGGGAAACACTGAAGCTTTCTTT. This sequence encodes CASSLGQGNTEAFF. The gene calls are TRBV7-2 and TRBJ1-1, with 8 bases matching TRBD1. Germline V gives CDR1 SGHTA, CDR2 FQGNSA. CDR3 length: 14 residues. Trimming removed 5 bases from V and 2 bases from J; junction bases left unmatched: 4.